The clone carrying this TCR beta chain came up a few times. At one of its ends the junction is not consistent with the germline gene, which may arise from a read error. CDR3 size: 16 residues. From germline, CDR1 is MNHEY and CDR2 SMNVEV (reference sequence). The sample belongs to a study of metastatic and nonmetastatic thyroid tumors. In the study overall: The authors compared repertoires across blood and tumor or nodule tissue from malignant and benign thyroid patients.

Original processing notes: Construction of a distant-metastasis classifier for papillary thyroid cancer relied on CDR3 differences across clinicopathological groups. TCRdb re-analyzed the PCR reads through MiXCR. The authors' filters were not applied to this entry. The sample has roughly 59,000 clones, 15% to 20% seen once. All patients reached thyroid surgery having received no treatment beforehand. The specimen sequenced was blood. The rearrangement links TRBV27 to TRBJ2-3; D perhaps matches TRBD1 (7 bases). The sequence came from a male donor with papillary thyroid cancer or a benign thyroid nodule (not recorded which). Some clones in this sample may be carry-over from other donors' samples. The CDR3 DNA follows: TGTGTCAGCAGTTTATCCAGGGGGGTGGGCACAGATACGCAGTATTTT. As protein: CVSSLSRGVGTDTQYF.